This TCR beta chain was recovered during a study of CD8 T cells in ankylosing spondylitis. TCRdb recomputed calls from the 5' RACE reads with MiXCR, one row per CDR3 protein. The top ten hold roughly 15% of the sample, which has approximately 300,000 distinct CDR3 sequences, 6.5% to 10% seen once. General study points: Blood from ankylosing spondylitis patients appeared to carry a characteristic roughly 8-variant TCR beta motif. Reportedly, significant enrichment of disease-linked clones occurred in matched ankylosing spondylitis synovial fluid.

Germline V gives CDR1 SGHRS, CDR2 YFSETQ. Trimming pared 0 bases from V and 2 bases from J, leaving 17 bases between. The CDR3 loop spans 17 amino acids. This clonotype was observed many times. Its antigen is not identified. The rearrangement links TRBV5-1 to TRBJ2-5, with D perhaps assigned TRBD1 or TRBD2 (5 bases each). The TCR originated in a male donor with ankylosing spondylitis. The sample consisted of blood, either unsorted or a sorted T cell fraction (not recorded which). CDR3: CASSLVYGTGRQETQYF. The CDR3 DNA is TGCGCCAGCAGCTTGGTATATGGTACGGGACGGCAAGAGACCCAGTACTTC.